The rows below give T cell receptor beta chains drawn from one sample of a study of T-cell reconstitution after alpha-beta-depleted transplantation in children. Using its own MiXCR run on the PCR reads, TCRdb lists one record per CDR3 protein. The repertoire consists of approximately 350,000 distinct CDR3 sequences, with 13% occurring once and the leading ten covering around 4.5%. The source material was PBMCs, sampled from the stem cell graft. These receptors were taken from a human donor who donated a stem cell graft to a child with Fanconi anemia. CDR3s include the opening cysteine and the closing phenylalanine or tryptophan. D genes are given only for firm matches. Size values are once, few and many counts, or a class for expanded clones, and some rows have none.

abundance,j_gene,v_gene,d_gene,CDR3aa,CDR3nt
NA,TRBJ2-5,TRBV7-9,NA,CASSLGGILPAETQYF,TGTGCCAGCAGCTTAGGGGGTATCCTACCGGCGGAGACCCAGTACTTC
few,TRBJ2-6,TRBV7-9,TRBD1,CASRFTGGTGANVLTF,TGTGCCAGCAGATTTACAGGGGGTACTGGGGCCAACGTCCTGACTTTC
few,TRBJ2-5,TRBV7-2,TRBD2,CASSFGLAGAQETQYF,TGTGCCAGCAGCTTCGGACTAGCGGGGGCGCAAGAGACCCAGTACTTC
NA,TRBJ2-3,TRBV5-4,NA,CASNPRGGALDTQYF,TGTGCCAGCAATCCGAGGGGGGGGGCGTTGGATACGCAGTATTTT
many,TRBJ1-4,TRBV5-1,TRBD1,CASSAGGGRSNEKLFF,TGCGCCAGCAGCGCCGGAGGGGGCAGGTCTAATGAAAAACTGTTTTTT
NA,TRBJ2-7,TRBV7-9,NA,CASGGYEQYF,TGTGCCAGCGGCGGCTACGAGCAGTACTTC
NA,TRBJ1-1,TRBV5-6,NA,CASSSGGSWNTEAFF,TGTGCCAGCAGCTCCGGGGGTTCTTGGAACACTGAAGCTTTCTTT
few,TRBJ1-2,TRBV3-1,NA,CASSQPFGNYGYTF,TGTGCCAGCAGCCAGCCCTTTGGGAACTATGGCTACACCTTC
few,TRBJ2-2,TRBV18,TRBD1,CASSPTGTATGELFF,TGTGCCAGCTCACCTACCGGGACAGCTACCGGGGAGCTGTTTTTT
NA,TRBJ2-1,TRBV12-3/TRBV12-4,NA,CASSYLGFYNEQFF,TGTGCCAGCAGTTATTTGGGCTTCTACAATGAGCAGTTCTTC
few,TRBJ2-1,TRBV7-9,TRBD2,CAIRYGVAGGPGEQFF,TGTGCCATAAGATACGGGGTAGCGGGGGGGCCCGGGGAGCAGTTCTTC
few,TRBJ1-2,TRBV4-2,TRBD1,CASSPGTGTGVANYGYTF,TGTGCCAGCAGCCCTGGTACCGGGACAGGGGTGGCTAACTATGGCTACACCTTC
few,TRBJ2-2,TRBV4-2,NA,CASSPDGGGSGELFF,TGTGCCAGCAGCCCGGATGGAGGGGGCTCCGGGGAGCTGTTTTTT
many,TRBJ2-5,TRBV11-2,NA,CASSLRVQETQYF,TGTGCCAGCAGCTTGAGGGTCCAAGAGACCCAGTACTTC
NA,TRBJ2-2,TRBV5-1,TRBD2,CASSLGGTRVTGELFF,TGCGCCAGCAGCTTGGGAGGGACTAGAGTCACCGGGGAGCTGTTTTTT
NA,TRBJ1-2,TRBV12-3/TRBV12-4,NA,CANLGRNGYTF,TGTGCCAACCTAGGCCGGAATGGCTACACCTTC
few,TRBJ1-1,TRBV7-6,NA,CASSFRGVGGAFF,TGTGCCAGCAGCTTTAGGGGCGTCGGCGGGGCTTTCTTT
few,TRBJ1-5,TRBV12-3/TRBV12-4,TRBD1,CASRGTADQPQHF,TGTGCCAGCCGCGGGACAGCCGATCAGCCCCAGCATTTT
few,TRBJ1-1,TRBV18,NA,CASSPPIPSNTEAFF,TGTGCCAGCTCACCACCGATTCCCTCGAACACTGAAGCTTTCTTT
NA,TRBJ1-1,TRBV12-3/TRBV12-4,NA,CASSSEGPENTEAFF,TGTGCCAGCAGTTCCGAAGGCCCAGAGAACACTGAAGCTTTCTTT
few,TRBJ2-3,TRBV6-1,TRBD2,CASSFLAGDTQYF,TGTGCCAGCAGCTTTCTAGCGGGGGATACGCAGTATTTT
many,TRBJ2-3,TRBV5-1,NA,CASSLEQQNTDTQYF,TGCGCCAGCAGCTTGGAACAGCAAAACACAGATACGCAGTATTTT
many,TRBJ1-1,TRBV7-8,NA,CASSSTDTSERTAFF,TGTGCCAGCAGCTCCACAGACACCTCCGAGAGGACAGCTTTCTTT
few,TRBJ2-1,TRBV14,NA,CASSQESIWGQYNEQFF,TGTGCCAGCAGCCAAGAAAGTATATGGGGGCAGTACAATGAGCAGTTCTTC
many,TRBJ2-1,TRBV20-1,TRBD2,CSALGTSGGEREQFF,TGCAGTGCCTTAGGGACTAGCGGGGGTGAGCGAGAACAGTTCTTC
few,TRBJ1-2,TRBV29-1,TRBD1,CSVEEDRARGYTF,TGCAGCGTTGAAGAAGACAGGGCACGGGGCTACACCTTC
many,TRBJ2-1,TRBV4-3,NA,CASSQDRPGTLIEQFF,TGCGCCAGCAGCCAAGATCGACCTGGGACTTTGATTGAGCAGTTCTTC
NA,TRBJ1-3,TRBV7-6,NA,CATSLVLGNTIYF,TGTGCCACCAGCTTAGTTCTTGGAAACACCATATATTTT
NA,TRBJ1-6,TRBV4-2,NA,CASSPPRGEVIIPPLHF,TGTGCCAGCAGCCCCCCCCGGGGGGAGGTGATAATTCCACCCCTCCACTTT
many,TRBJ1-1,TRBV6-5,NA,CASRGDIVNTEAFF,TGTGCCAGCAGGGGGGACATTGTGAACACTGAAGCTTTCTTT
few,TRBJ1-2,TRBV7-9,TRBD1,CASTQGGDGSGYTF,TGTGCCAGCACTCAGGGGGGGGACGGCAGTGGCTACACCTTC
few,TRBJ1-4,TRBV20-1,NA,CSARGGGAATNEKLFF,TGCAGTGCTAGAGGGGGAGGAGCCGCAACTAATGAAAAACTGTTTTTT
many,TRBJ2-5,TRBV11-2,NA,CASSYNLETQYF,TGTGCCAGCAGCTATAACCTGGAGACCCAGTACTTC
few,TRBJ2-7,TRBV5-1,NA,CASSMDRGSYEQYF,TGCGCCAGCAGCATGGACCGGGGCTCCTACGAGCAGTACTTC
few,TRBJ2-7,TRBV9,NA,CASSVGIGAGISYEQYF,TGTGCCAGCAGCGTAGGAATAGGGGCGGGGATTTCCTACGAGCAGTACTTC
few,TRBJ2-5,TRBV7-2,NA,CASSTHASMGGQETQYF,TGTGCCAGCAGCACCCACGCGTCAATGGGGGGACAAGAGACCCAGTACTTC
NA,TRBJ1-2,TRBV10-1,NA,CASRGRGGGYTF,TGCGCCAGCAGGGGCAGGGGAGGTGGCTACACCTTC
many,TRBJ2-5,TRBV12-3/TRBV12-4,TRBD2,CASSHLKPGTSGQETQYF,TGTGCCAGCAGCCACTTGAAACCCGGGACTAGCGGCCAAGAGACCCAGTACTTC
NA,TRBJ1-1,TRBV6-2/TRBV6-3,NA,CASNPRLYTEAFF,TGTGCCAGCAATCCAAGGCTCTACACTGAAGCTTTCTTT
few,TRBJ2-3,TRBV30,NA,CAWSSRVITPSRPDTQYF,TGTGCCTGGAGTTCGAGGGTGATTACCCCGTCCCGGCCAGATACGCAGTATTTT
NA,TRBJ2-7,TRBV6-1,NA,CASSTNTALWQYF,TGTGCCAGCAGTACCAACACCGCCCTTTGGCAGTACTTC
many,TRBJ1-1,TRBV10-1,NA,CASSQGFTEAFF,TGCGCCAGTTCTCAAGGGTTCACTGAAGCTTTCTTT
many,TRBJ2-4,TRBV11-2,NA,CASSLGQENIQYF,TGTGCCAGCAGCTTAGGACAGGAAAACATTCAGTACTTC
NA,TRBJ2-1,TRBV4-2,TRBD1,CASSQVTGGNEQFF,TGTGCCAGCAGCCAGGTAACAGGGGGCAATGAGCAGTTCTTC
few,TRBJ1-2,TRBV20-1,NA,CSASSTGGYTF,TGCAGTGCTAGCTCGACGGGGGGCTACACCTTC
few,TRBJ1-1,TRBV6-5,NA,CASSFPRRGLQRSTEAFF,TGTGCCAGCAGTTTCCCCAGGCGGGGGCTGCAGAGAAGCACTGAAGCTTTCTTT
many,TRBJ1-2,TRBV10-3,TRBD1,CAIRGGGTVGGYTF,TGTGCCATCAGGGGAGGGGGGACAGTCGGAGGCTACACCTTC
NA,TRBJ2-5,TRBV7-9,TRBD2,CASSITSGGGQTQYF,TGTGCCAGCAGCATTACTAGCGGGGGGGGACAGACCCAGTACTTC
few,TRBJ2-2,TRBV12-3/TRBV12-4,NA,CASSPRRATVDHHGELFF,TGTGCCAGCAGCCCCCGGAGGGCGACAGTGGACCACCACGGGGAGCTGTTTTTT
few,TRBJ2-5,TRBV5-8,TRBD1,CASSRTGGMETQYF,TGTGCCAGCAGCAGGACAGGGGGTATGGAGACCCAGTACTTC
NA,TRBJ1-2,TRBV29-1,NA,CSVAEDSLFGYTF,TGCAGCGTCGCGGAGGACAGCTTATTTGGCTACACCTTC
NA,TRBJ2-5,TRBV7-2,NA,CASRDSAGETQYF,TGTGCCAGCAGGGACAGCGCCGGAGAGACCCAGTACTTC
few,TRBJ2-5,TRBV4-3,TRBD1,CASSQEYGTGYLGETQYF,TGCGCCAGCAGCCAAGAGTACGGGACAGGGTATTTGGGGGAGACCCAGTACTTC
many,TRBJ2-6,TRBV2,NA,CASSLDSNSGANVLTF,TGTGCCAGCAGTTTGGACAGCAACTCTGGGGCCAACGTCCTGACTTTC
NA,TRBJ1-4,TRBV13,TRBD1,CASSFVGQGSEKLFF,TGTGCCAGCAGCTTTGTTGGACAGGGTAGCGAAAAACTGTTTTTT